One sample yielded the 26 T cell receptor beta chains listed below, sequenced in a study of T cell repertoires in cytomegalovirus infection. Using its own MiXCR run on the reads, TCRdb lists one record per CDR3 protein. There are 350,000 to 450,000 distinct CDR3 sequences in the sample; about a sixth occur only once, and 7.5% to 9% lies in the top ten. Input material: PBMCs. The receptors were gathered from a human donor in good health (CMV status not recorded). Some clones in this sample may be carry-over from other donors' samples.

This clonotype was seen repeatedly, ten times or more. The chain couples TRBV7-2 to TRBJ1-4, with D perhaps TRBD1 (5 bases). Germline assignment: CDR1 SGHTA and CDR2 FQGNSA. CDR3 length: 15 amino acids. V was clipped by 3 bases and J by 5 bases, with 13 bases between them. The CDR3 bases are TGTGCCAGCAGCTTCCGAGCCGGGGGGAATGAAAAACTGTTTTTT. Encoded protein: CASSFRAGGNEKLFF.

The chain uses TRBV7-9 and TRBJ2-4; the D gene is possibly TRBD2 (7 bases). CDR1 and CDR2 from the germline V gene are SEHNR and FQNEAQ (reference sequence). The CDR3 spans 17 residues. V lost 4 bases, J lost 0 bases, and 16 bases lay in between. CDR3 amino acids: CASSSGGGHRAKNIQYF. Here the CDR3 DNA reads TGTGCCAGCAGCTCGGGGGGCGGCCATAGAGCCAAAAACATTCAGTACTTC.

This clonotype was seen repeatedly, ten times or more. The CDR3 DNA reads TGTGCCAGCAGTTACGGAGGGGCGGGCGAAAAACTGTTTTTT. Its protein product is CASSYGGAGEKLFF. The rearrangement joins TRBV6-6 to TRBJ1-4; a weak D match, TRBD1 (5 bases). Trimming left V 2 bases short and J 8 bases short, with 12 bases between. Germline V gives CDR1 MNHNY, CDR2 SVGAGI (reference sequence). This CDR3 has 14 amino acids.

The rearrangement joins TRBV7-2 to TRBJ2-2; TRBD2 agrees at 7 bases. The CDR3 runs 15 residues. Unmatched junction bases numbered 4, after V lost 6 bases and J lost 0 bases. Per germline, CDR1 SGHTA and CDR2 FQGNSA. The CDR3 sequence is CASRPGLTNTGELFF. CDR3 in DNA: TGTGCCAGCAGGCCGGGACTAACGAACACCGGGGAGCTGTTTTTT.

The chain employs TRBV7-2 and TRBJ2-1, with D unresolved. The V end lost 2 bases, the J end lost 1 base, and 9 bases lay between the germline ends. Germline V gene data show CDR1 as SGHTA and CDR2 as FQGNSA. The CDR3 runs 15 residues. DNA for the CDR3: TGTGCCAGCAGCTTAAGGGCCGGATCCTACAATGAGCAGTTCTTC. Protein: CASSLRAGSYNEQFF.

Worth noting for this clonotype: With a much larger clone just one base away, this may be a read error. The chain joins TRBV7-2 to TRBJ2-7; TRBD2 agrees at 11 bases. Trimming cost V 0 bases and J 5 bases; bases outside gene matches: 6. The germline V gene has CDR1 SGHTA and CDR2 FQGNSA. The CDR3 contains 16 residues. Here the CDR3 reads CASSLASLAGVHEQYF. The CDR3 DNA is TGTGCCAGCAGCTTAGCGTCACTAGCGGGAGTCCACGAGCAGTACTTC.

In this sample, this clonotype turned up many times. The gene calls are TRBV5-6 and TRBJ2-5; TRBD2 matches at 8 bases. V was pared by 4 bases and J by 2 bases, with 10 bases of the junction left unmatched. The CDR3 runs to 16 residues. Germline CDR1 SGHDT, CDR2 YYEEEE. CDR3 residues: CASSHSGLASQETQYF. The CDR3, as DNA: TGTGCCAGCAGCCACAGCGGACTAGCCTCACAAGAGACCCAGTACTTC.

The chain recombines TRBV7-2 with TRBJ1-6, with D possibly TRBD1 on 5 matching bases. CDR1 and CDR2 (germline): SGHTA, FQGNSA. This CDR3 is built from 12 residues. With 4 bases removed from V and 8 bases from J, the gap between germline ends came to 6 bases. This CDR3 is CASSWGDSPLHF. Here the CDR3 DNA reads TGTGCCAGCAGCTGGGGGGATTCACCCCTCCACTTT.

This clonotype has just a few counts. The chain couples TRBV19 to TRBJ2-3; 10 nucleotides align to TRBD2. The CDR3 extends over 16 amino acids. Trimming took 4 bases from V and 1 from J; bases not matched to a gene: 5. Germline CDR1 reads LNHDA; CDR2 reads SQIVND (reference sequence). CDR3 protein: CASSKRGGSGTDTQYF. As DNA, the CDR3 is TGTGCCAGTAGTAAGCGGGGGGGCTCGGGCACAGATACGCAGTATTTT.

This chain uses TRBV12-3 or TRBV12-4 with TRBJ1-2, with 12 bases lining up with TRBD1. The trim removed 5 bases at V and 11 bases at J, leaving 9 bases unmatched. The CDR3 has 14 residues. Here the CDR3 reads CASSRSGTGGAYTF. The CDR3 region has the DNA TGTGCCAGCAGTAGGTCCGGGACAGGGGGCGCTTACACCTTC.

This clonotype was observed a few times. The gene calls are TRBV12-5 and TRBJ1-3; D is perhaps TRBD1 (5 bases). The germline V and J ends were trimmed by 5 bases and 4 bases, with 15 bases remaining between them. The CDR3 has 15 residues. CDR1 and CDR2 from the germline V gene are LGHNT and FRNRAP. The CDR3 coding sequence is TGTGCTAGTGGTCCCACTTCATCAGGGGGAAACACCATATATTTT. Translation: CASGPTSSGGNTIYF.

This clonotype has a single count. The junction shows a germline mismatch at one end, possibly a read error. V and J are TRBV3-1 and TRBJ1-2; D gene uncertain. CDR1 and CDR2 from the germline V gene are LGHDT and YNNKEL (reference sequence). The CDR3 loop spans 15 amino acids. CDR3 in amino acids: CASSQGAQTLYGYTF. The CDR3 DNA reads TGTGCTAGCAGCCAAGGAGCACAGACTCTCTATGGCTACACCTTC.

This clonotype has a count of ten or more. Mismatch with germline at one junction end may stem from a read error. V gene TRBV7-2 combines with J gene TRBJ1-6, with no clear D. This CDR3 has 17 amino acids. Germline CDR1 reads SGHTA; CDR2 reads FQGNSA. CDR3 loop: CASNLGGPGSYNSPLHF. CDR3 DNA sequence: TGTGCCAGCAACTTAGGTGGTCCGGGCTCCTATAATTCACCCCTCCACTTT.

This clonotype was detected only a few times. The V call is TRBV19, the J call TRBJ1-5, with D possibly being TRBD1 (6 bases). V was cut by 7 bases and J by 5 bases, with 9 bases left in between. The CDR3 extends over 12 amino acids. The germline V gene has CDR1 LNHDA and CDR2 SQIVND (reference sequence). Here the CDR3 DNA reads TGTGCCAGTAAAGCAGGGGATCAGCCCCAGCATTTT. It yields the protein CASKAGDQPQHF.

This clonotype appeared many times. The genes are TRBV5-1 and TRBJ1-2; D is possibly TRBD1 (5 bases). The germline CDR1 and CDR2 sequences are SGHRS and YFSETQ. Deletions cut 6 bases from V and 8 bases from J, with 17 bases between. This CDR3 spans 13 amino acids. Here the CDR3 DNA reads TGCGCCAGCACCCTTCTTGGACAAAGAGGCTACACCTTC. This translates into CASTLLGQRGYTF.

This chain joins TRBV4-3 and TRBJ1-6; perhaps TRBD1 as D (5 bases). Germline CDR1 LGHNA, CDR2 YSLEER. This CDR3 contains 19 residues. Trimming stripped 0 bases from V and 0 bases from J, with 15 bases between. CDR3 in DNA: TGCGCCAGCAGCCAAGATTGGTTGGGGGGGAGCTCCTATAATTCACCCCTCCACTTT. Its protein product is CASSQDWLGGSSYNSPLHF.

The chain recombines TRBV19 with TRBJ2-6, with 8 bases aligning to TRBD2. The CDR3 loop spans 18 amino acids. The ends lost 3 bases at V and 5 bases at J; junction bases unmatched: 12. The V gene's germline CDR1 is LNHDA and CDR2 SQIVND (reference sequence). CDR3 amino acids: CASSIGGLAVRWANVLTF. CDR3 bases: TGTGCCAGTAGTATTGGTGGACTAGCTGTTCGGTGGGCCAACGTCCTGACTTTC.

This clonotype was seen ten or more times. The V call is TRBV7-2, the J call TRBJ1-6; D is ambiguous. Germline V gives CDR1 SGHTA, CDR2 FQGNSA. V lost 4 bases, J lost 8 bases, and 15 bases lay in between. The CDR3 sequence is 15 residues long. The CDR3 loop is CASSSLLGLDSPLHF. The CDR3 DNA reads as TGTGCCAGCAGCTCCCTGTTGGGGTTGGATTCACCCCTCCACTTT.

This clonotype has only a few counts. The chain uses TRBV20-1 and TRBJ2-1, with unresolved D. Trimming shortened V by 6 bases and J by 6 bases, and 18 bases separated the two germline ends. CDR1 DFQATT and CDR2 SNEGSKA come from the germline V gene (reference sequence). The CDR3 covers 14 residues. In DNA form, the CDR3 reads TGCAGTGCCCTTACGCCCGTGGGCGGCAATGAGCAGTTCTTC. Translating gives CSALTPVGGNEQFF.

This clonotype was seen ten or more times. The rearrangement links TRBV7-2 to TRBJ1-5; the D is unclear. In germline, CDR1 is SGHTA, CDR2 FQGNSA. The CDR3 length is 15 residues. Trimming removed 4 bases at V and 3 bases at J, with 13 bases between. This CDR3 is CASSSRPGFNQPQHF. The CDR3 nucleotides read TGTGCCAGCAGCTCTAGACCAGGTTTCAATCAGCCCCAGCATTTT.

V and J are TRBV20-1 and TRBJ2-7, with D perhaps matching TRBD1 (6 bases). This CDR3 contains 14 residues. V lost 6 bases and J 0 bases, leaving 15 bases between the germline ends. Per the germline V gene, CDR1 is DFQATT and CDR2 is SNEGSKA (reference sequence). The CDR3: CSANGGRGSYEQYF. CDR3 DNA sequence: TGCAGTGCGAATGGGGGCAGGGGCTCCTACGAGCAGTACTTC.

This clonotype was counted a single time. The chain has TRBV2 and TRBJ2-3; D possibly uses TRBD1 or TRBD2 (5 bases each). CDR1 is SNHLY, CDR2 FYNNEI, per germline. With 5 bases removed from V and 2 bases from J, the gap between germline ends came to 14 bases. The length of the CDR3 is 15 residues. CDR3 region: CASSQSGRYTDTQYF. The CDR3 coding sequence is TGTGCCAGCAGTCAATCGGGACGGTACACAGATACGCAGTATTTT.

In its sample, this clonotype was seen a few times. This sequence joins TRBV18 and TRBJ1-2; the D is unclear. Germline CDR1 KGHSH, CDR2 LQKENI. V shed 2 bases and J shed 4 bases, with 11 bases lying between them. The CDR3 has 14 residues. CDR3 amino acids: CASSPGRPSYGYTF. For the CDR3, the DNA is TGTGCCAGCTCACCAGGGCGCCCGAGCTATGGCTACACCTTC.

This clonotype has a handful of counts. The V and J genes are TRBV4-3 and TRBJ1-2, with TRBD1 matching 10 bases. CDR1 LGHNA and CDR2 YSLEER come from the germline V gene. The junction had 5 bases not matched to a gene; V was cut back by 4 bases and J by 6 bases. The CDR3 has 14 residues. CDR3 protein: CASSPQGTGDGYTF. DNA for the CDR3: TGCGCCAGCAGCCCACAAGGGACAGGGGATGGCTACACCTTC.

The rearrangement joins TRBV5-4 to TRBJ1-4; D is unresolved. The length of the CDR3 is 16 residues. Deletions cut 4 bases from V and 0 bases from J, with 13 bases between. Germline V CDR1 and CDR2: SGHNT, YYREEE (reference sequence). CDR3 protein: CASSTQTGATNEKLFF. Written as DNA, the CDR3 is TGTGCCAGCAGCACACAAACGGGAGCAACTAATGAAAAACTGTTTTTT.

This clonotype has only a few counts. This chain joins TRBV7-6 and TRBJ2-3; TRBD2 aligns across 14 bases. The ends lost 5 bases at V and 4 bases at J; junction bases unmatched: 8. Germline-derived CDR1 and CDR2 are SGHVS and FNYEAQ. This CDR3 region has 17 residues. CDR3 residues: CASSTGTSGSRADTQYF. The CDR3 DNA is TGTGCCAGCAGCACCGGGACTAGCGGGAGTAGGGCAGATACGCAGTATTTT.